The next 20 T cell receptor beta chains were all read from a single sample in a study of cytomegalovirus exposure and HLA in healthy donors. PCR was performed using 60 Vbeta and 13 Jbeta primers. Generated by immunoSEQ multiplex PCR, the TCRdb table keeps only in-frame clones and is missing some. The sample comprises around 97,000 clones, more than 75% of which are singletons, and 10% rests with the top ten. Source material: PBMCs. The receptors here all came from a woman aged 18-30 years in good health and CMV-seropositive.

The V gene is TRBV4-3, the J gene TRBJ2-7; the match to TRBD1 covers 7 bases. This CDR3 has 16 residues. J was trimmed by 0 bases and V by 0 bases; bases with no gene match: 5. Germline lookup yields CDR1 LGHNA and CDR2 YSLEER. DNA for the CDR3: TGCGCCAGCAGCCAAGACCACAGGGGTAGCTCCTACGAGCAGTACTTC. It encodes CASSQDHRGSSYEQYF.

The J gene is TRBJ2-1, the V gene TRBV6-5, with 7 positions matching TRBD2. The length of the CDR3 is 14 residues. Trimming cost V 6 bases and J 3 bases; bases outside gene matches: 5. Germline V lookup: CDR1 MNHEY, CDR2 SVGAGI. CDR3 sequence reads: CASSRAGDYNEQFF. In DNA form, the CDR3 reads TGTGCCAGCAGCCGCGCGGGAGACTACAATGAGCAGTTCTTC.

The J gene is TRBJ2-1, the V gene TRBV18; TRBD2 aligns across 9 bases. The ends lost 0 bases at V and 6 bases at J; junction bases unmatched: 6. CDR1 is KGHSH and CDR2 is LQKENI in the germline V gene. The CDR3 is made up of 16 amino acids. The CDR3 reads CASSPPGLAGSNEQFF. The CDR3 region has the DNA TGTGCCAGCTCACCACCTGGCCTAGCGGGAAGCAATGAGCAGTTCTTC.

CDR3 nucleotide sequence: TGTGCCAGCAGCCAAACCGGGACTAGCGGGAGGTACGAGCAGTACTTC. It encodes CASSQTGTSGRYEQYF. The genes are TRBV4-2 and TRBJ2-7; the match to TRBD2 covers 15 bases. The CDR3 spans 16 residues. Trimming cost V 2 bases and J 4 bases; bases outside gene matches: 3. Per germline, CDR1 LGHNA and CDR2 YNFKEQ.

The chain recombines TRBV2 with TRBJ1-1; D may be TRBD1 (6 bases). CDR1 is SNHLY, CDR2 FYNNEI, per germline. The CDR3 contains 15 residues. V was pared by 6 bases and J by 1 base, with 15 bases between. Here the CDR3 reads CASRLGRTENTEAFF. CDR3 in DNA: TGTGCCAGCAGGCTCGGCCGGACAGAGAACACTGAAGCTTTCTTT.

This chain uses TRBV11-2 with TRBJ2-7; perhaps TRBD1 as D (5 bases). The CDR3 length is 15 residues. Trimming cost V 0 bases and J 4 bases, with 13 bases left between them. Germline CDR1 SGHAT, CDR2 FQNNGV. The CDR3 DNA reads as TGTGCCAGCAGCTTAGATAAGGATCCAGGGTACGAGCAGTACTTC. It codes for CASSLDKDPGYEQYF.

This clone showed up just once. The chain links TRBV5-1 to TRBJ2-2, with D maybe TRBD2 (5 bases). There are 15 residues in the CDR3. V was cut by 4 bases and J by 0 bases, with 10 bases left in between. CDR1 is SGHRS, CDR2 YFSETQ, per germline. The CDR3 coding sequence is TGCGCCAGCAGCGCCCGGGGAACGAACACCGGGGAGCTGTTTTTT. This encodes CASSARGTNTGELFF. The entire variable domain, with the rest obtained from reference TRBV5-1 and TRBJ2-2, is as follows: KAGVTQTPRYLIKTRGQQVTLSCSPISGHRSVSWYQQTPGQGLQFLFEYFSETQRNKGNFPGRFSGRQFSNSRSEMNVSTLELGDSALYLCASSARGTNTGELFFGEGSRLTVL.

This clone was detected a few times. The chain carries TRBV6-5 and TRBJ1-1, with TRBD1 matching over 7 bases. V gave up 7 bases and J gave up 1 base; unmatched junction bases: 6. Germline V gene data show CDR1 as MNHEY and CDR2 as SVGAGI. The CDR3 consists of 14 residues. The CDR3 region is CASKKQGWNTEAFF. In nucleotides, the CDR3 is TGTGCCAGCAAAAAACAGGGGTGGAACACTGAAGCTTTCTTT.

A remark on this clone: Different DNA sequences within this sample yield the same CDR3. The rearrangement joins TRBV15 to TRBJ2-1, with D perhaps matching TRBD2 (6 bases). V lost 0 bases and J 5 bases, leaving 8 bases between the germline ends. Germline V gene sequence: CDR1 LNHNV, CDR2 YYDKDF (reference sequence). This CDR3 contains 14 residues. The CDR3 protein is CATSRDGGNNEQFF. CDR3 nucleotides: TGTGCCACCAGCAGAGATGGCGGGAACAATGAGCAGTTCTTC.

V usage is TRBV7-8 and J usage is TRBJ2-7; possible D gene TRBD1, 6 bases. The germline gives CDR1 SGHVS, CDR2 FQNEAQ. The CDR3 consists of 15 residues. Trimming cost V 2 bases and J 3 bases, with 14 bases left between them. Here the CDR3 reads CASSLRGGENYEQYF. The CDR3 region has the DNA TGTGCCAGCAGCTTACGAGGGGGAGAAAACTACGAGCAGTACTTC. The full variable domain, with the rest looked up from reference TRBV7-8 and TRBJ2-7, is GAGVSQSPRYKVAKRGQDVALRCDPISGHVSLFWYQQALGQGPEFLTYFQNEAQLDKSGLPSDRFFAERPEGSVSTLKIQRTQQEDSAVYLCASSLRGGENYEQYFGPGTRLTVT.

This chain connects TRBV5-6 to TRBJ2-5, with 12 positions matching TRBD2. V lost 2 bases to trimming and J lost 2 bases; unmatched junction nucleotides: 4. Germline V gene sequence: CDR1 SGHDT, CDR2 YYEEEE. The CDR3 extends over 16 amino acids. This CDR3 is CASSLGLAGTQETQYF. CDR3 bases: TGTGCCAGCAGCTTAGGACTAGCGGGGACTCAAGAGACCCAGTACTTC.

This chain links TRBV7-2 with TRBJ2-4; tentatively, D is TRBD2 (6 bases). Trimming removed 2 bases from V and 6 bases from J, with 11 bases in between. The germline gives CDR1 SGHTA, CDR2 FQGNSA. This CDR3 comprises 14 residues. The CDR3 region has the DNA TGTGCCAGCAGCTTACAGAGGAGGGGAAACATTCAGTACTTC. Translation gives CASSLQRRGNIQYF.

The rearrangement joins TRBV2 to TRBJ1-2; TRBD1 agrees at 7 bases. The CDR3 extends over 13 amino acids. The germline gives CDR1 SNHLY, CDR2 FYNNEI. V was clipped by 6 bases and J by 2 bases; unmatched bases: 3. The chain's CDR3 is CASSLQGNYGYTF. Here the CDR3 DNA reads TGTGCCAGCAGCCTACAGGGGAACTATGGCTACACCTTC.

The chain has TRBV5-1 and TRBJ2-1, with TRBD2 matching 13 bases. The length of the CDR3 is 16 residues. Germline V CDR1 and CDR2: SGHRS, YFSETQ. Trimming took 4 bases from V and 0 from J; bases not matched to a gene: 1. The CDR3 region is CASSRTSGSSYNEQFF. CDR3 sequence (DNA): TGCGCCAGCAGCCGGACTAGCGGGAGCTCCTACAATGAGCAGTTCTTC.

The CDR3 nucleotides are TGTGCCAGCAGTTACTCGACGGGGGAATGGACAGATACGCAGTATTTT. The encoded protein is CASSYSTGEWTDTQYF. The chain couples TRBV6-6 to TRBJ2-3, with a tentative D call TRBD2 (6 bases). Trimming took 0 bases from V and 3 from J, leaving 13 bases between them. Germline V lookup: CDR1 MNHNY, CDR2 SVGAGI (reference sequence). The CDR3 covers 16 residues.

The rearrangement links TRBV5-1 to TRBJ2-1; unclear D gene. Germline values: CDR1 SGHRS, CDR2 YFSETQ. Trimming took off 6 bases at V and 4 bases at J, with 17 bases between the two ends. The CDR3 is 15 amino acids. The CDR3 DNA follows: TGCGCCAGCACCCGCTACTACCGATATTACAATGAGCAGTTCTTC. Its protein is CASTRYYRYYNEQFF.

Here the CDR3 reads CATKTGTYYEQYF. In nucleotides, the CDR3 is TGTGCCACCAAGACAGGTACCTACTACGAGCAGTACTTC. The genes are TRBV6-5 and TRBJ2-7; TRBD1 might be the D (6 bases). This CDR3 has 13 amino acids. V lost 10 bases and J 3 bases, leaving 16 bases between the germline ends. Per the germline V gene, CDR1 is MNHEY and CDR2 is SVGAGI.

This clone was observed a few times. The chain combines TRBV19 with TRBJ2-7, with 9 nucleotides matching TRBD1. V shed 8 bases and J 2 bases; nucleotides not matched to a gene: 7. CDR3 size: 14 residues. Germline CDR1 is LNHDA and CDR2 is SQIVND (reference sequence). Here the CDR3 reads CASATTGGAYEQYF. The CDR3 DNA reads TGTGCCAGTGCGACTACAGGGGGCGCCTACGAGCAGTACTTC. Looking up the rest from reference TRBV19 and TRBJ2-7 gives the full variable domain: DGGITQSPKYLFRKEGQNVTLSCEQNLNHDAMYWYRQDPGQGLRLIYYSQIVNDFQKGDIAEGYSVSREKKESFPLTVTSAQKNPTAFYLCASATTGGAYEQYFGPGTRLTVT.

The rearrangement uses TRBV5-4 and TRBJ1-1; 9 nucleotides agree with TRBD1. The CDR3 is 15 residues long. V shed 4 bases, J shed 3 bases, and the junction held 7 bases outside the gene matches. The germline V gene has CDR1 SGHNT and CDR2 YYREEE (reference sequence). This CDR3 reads CASSLRDRDYTEAFF. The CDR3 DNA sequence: TGTGCCAGCAGCCTCCGGGACAGGGATTACACTGAAGCTTTCTTT.

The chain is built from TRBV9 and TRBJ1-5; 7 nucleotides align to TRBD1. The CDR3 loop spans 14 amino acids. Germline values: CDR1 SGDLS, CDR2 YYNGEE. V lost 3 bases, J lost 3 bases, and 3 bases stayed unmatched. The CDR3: CASSEGQDNQPQHF. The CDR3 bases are TGTGCCAGCAGCGAAGGACAGGACAATCAGCCCCAGCATTTT.